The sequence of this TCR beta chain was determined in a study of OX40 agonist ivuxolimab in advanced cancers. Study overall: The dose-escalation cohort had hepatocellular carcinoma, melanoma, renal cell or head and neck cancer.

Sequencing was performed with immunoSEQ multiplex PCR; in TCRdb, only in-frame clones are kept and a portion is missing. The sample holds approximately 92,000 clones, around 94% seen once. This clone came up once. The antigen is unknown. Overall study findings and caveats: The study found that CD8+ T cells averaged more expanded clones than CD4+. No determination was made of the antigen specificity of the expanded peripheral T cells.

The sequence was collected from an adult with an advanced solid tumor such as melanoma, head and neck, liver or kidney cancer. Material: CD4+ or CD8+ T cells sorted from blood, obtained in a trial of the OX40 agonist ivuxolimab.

Here the CDR3 DNA reads TGTGCCAGCAGTTTTTCCAGGGAGAATCAGCCCCAGCATTTT. Translating it yields CASSFSRENQPQHF. The chain links TRBV27 to TRBJ1-5; D may be TRBD1 (5 bases). Germline values: CDR1 MNHEY, CDR2 SMNVEV (reference sequence). CDR3 size: 14 residues. The ends were cut back, 3 bases at V and 4 bases at J, with 10 bases in the middle.